This TCR beta chain is drawn from a study of blood T cell repertoires in COVID-19 (dated by TCRdb to the early 2020s). As for the study more broadly: Samples covering the acute and convalescent phases of COVID-19 were provided by collaborators in the United States, Italy and Spain. The material from the prospective study consisted of cDNA or gDNA derived from T cells, B-cell-depleted T cells, or PBMCs. Deeply sampled blood TCRbeta repertoires from subjects exposed to, actively infected with, or recovered from COVID-19 were included in the dataset. The repertoires were released in a freely available public database intended as a resource for research on the immune response to SARS-CoV-2. Samples were obtained from the ongoing ImmuneRACE study (first 160 participants) and from 1,000 to 1,500 subjects provided by 6 global collaborators. Sample metadata almost always included a de-identified subject ID, COVID-19 status, age in years and sex. Where HLA class I and class II types were available, the types were taken from metadata supplied by the sample provider, not from assay-based typing.

This clone appeared once. What this receptor recognizes is not known. No much larger clone exists at a distance of one base, and base qualities are not known. What the work shows at the level of the full study, not this receptor alone: The amount of clinical and demographic metadata varied by source and participant and was provided uncurated.

TCRbeta CDR3 regions were amplified from genomic DNA using the immunoSEQ Assay, a bias-controlled multiplex PCR. Processing in the source paper ran as follows. The number of nucleated cells in each sample was estimated from the amplification of reference gene primers within the assay. To quantify the absolute abundance of each unique TCRbeta CDR3 rearrangement, sequence reads were collapsed and filtered. For each sample, productive Simpson clonality was calculated as the square root of Simpson's diversity index across productive rearrangements. TCRdb carries this immuneACCESS record with in-frame sequences only. Its versions omit some clonotypes, under half of them owing to an unresolved V gene in the studies checked, with the rest unexplained. Clone size and V and J calls were adopted from that table, with D and trimming inferred from the DNA. Here the sample has roughly 380,000 clones; 75% to 90% occur a single time. Approximately 3.6% of the sample belongs to the ten largest clones.

Collaborating institutions collected whole blood in K2EDTA tubes following their own protocols. Collaborator samples were shipped for TCRbeta analysis as frozen whole blood, isolated PBMCs, or DNA extracted from either sample type. There are 15 amino acids in the CDR3, from cysteine to phenylalanine inclusive. Solely the CDR3 DNA is kept, with 45 bases framed from the first base. Relative to germline, V is missing 0 bases and J is missing 3 bases, with 3 bases of the junction outside any gene match. Looking up the germline V gene yields CDR1 SGDLS and CDR2 YYNGEE. Sequenced sample: peripheral blood. The receptor chain draws on TRBV9 and TRBJ2-1, and 7 junctional nucleotides match TRBD2. The clonotype was recovered from a young woman with acute or convalescent COVID-19. Here the CDR3 is given as CASSVDLAVYNEQFF. The DNA sequence reads TGTGCCAGCAGCGTAGACCTAGCGGTCTACAATGAGCAGTTCTTC. Beyond the CDR3, the reference TRBV9 and TRBJ2-1 genes provide the residues; the full variable domain reads: DSGVTQTPKHLITATGQRVTLRCSPRSGDLSVYWYQQSLDQGLQFLIQYYNGEERAKGNILERFSAQQFPDLHSELNLSSLELGDSALYFCASSVDLAVYNEQFFGPGTRLTVL.